This entry lists 30 T cell receptor beta chains sequenced from one sample in a study of blood T cell repertoires in COVID-19. The protocol was immunoSEQ multiplex PCR, while the TCRdb copy is restricted to in-frame clones and leaves out a portion. The sample contains some 250,000 clones, roughly 90% of which appear only once. The sample comprised PBMCs or T cells enriched from blood (not recorded which). Source of these receptors: a man aged 40-55 years who had recovered from COVID-19.

The CDR3 spells CASSSDRLSNQPQHF. For the CDR3, the DNA is TGTGCCAGCAGCTCGGACAGACTTAGCAATCAGCCCCAGCATTTT. The chain is built from TRBV7-9 and TRBJ1-5; perhaps TRBD1 as D (6 bases). V lost 4 bases and J lost 0, with 10 bases in between. The V gene's germline CDR1 is SEHNR and CDR2 FQNEAQ (reference sequence). The CDR3 loop spans 15 amino acids.

The V call is TRBV2, the J call TRBJ2-5; D not resolved. The CDR3 consists of 15 residues. Trimming removed 5 bases from V and 4 bases from J, with 17 bases in between. The germline gives CDR1 SNHLY, CDR2 FYNNEI. The CDR3 reads CASSRLPQVGETQYF. CDR3 coding DNA: TGTGCCAGCAGTCGGTTACCCCAGGTCGGAGAGACCCAGTACTTC.

The chain employs TRBV19 and TRBJ1-5; 7 nucleotides align to TRBD1. Per germline, CDR1 LNHDA and CDR2 SQIVND (reference sequence). With 9 bases clipped from V and 3 bases from J, the junction kept 5 bases outside the gene matches. The CDR3 is made up of 13 amino acids. The CDR3 DNA follows: TGTGCCAGCGCAGGGGGATTCAATCAGCCCCAGCATTTT. Amino acid sequence: CASAGGFNQPQHF.

The rearrangement uses TRBV10-3 and TRBJ1-5; D is ambiguous. This CDR3 has 13 residues. V shed 5 bases and J shed 5 bases, with 10 bases lying between them. Germline CDR1 is ENHRY and CDR2 is SYGVKD. CDR3 DNA: TGTGCCATCAGTCCGTCTCCGGATCAGCCCCAGCATTTT. Its protein product is CAISPSPDQPQHF.

In nucleotides, the CDR3 is TGTGCCAGCAGCGCCGGGACTAGCGGGAGAGATACGCAGTATTTT. Translation: CASSAGTSGRDTQYF. The chain links TRBV6-5 to TRBJ2-3; 14 bases are a match to TRBD2. Germline assignment: CDR1 MNHEY and CDR2 SVGAGI. CDR3 length: 15 residues. V gave up 6 bases and J gave up 5 bases; unmatched junction bases: 4.

The rearrangement uses TRBV27 and TRBJ1-1; D is possibly TRBD1 (5 bases). CDR1 MNHEY and CDR2 SMNVEV come from the germline V gene (reference sequence). This CDR3 is 14 amino acids long. The V gene lost 2 bases and the J gene lost 0 bases, with 7 bases spanning the gap. The CDR3 region has the DNA TGTGCCAGCAGTTTAAACAGGATGAACACTGAAGCTTTCTTT. Translation: CASSLNRMNTEAFF.

The rearrangement joins TRBV7-2 to TRBJ1-1; D gene ambiguous. The CDR3 spans 12 residues. Trimming left V 2 bases short and J 5 bases short, with 6 bases between. CDR1 and CDR2 from the germline V gene are SGHTA and FQGNSA. The CDR3 sequence is CASSLFITEAFF. In DNA form, the CDR3 reads TGTGCCAGCAGCTTATTCATTACTGAAGCTTTCTTT.

This chain uses TRBV19 with TRBJ2-2; a weak D match, TRBD1 (5 bases). Trimming cost V 0 bases and J 6 bases, with 14 bases left between them. The V gene's germline CDR1 is LNHDA and CDR2 SQIVND (reference sequence). The CDR3 spans 16 residues. The CDR3 nucleotides read TGTGCCAGTAGTATAGATCAGGGTCCAAGGCCCGGGGAGCTGTTTTTT. This translates into CASSIDQGPRPGELFF.

This chain joins TRBV6-2 or TRBV6-3 and TRBJ2-1; TRBD2 aligns across 7 bases. The trim removed 5 bases at V and 13 bases at J, leaving 8 bases unmatched. Germline CDR1 is MNHEY and CDR2 is SVGEGT. The CDR3 runs to 12 residues. CDR3 in amino acids: CASSQTRDYQFF. CDR3 bases: TGTGCCAGCAGTCAAACCCGGGACTATCAGTTCTTC.

This clone was found once. This sequence joins TRBV7-9 and TRBJ1-1, with 9 bases lining up with TRBD1. Germline CDR1 and CDR2: SEHNR and FQNEAQ (reference sequence). The CDR3 runs 16 residues. With V trimmed by 6 bases and J by 2 bases, 10 bases remained unmatched. CDR3 in DNA: TGTGCCAGCAGTATCCCTAGGACAGGGGACAACACTGAAGCTTTCTTT. Its translation is CASSIPRTGDNTEAFF.

This clone was picked up one time. The chain has TRBV27 and TRBJ2-1; no definite D call. The CDR3 extends over 14 amino acids. Trimming removed 2 bases from V and 4 bases from J, with 9 bases in between. Germline lookup yields CDR1 MNHEY and CDR2 SMNVEV (reference sequence). CDR3 nucleotide sequence: TGTGCCAGCAGTTTAATGGGCCCTTACAATGAGCAGTTCTTC. Amino acids: CASSLMGPYNEQFF.

This clone showed up just once. The rearrangement joins TRBV6-1 to TRBJ1-5; D is uncertain. The CDR3 consists of 16 residues. CDR1 is MNHNS and CDR2 is SASEGT in the germline V gene. The ends were cut back, 2 bases at V and 0 bases at J, with 11 bases in the middle. The CDR3 protein is CASSEHPRNSNQPQHF. CDR3 coding DNA: TGTGCCAGCAGTGAACATCCCAGGAATAGCAATCAGCCCCAGCATTTT.

CDR3 residues: CASSPGLGNTEAFF. In DNA form, the CDR3 reads TGTGCCAGCTCACCAGGGCTGGGGAACACTGAAGCTTTCTTT. The V gene is TRBV18, the J gene TRBJ1-1; D call uncertain. CDR3 length: 14 residues. Trimming left V 2 bases short and J 1 base short, with 8 bases between. Germline assignment: CDR1 KGHSH and CDR2 LQKENI.

The chain is built from TRBV28 and TRBJ1-5; perhaps TRBD1 as D (5 bases). The CDR3 sequence is 15 residues long. Germline V gene sequence: CDR1 MDHEN, CDR2 SYDVKM. With 3 bases removed from V and 0 bases from J, the gap between germline ends came to 9 bases. The CDR3 DNA reads as TGTGCCAGCAGTTTGGGGGGGGTTAGCAATCAGCCCCAGCATTTT. This gives the protein CASSLGGVSNQPQHF.

The genes are TRBV5-4 and TRBJ2-7; unclear D gene. The CDR3 spans 14 residues. The germline V and J ends were trimmed by 0 bases and 0 bases, with 7 bases remaining between them. Germline V CDR1 and CDR2: SGHNT, YYREEE (reference sequence). CDR3 coding DNA: TGTGCCAGCAGCTTGGACTATGGCTCCTACGAGCAGTACTTC. Translation gives CASSLDYGSYEQYF.

This clone appeared a single time. The genes are TRBV18 and TRBJ1-3; D uncertain. This CDR3 comprises 16 residues. Germline V CDR1 and CDR2: KGHSH, LQKENI. V lost 7 bases and J lost 0, with 16 bases in between. The CDR3 sequence: CASFPSARSSGNTIYF. The CDR3, as DNA: TGTGCCAGCTTCCCCTCCGCTAGGAGCTCTGGAAACACCATATATTTT.

This sequence joins TRBV30 and TRBJ1-3, with D hard to call. CDR3 length equals 12 residues. V dropped 4 bases and J dropped 6 bases, with 10 bases sitting between them. CDR1 GTSNPN and CDR2 SVGIG come from the germline V gene (reference sequence). In DNA form, the CDR3 reads TGTGCCTGGATTTCCTATGAAAACACCATATATTTT. This sequence encodes CAWISYENTIYF.

The chain carries TRBV19 and TRBJ1-4, with a tentative D call TRBD1 (5 bases). Trimming removed 0 bases from V and 8 bases from J, with 13 bases in between. This CDR3 contains 15 residues. Germline CDR1 is LNHDA and CDR2 is SQIVND (reference sequence). For the CDR3, the DNA is TGTGCCAGTAGTATAGATCGCGGAGGGGACGAAAAACTGTTTTTT. This sequence encodes CASSIDRGGDEKLFF.

A word on this clone: A much larger clonotype is one base distant, so this may be a read error. The CDR3 sequence: CASSVQGNTEAFF. The DNA of the CDR3 is TGTGCCAGCAGCGTACAGGGGAACACTGAAGCTTTCTTT. V usage is TRBV7-3 and J usage is TRBJ1-1; a possible D gene is TRBD1 (6 bases). Germline loops: CDR1 SGHTA, CDR2 FQGTGA. V lost 5 bases, J lost 1 base, and 8 bases lay in between. The CDR3 is made up of 13 amino acids.

V is TRBV18 and J is TRBJ1-3, with a weak D call TRBD1 (5 bases). Trimming shortened V by 1 base and J by 0 bases, and 10 bases separated the two germline ends. The CDR3 covers 16 residues. Germline CDR1 reads KGHSH; CDR2 reads LQKENI. The CDR3 DNA reads as TGTGCCAGCTCACCACTCCAGGGAAACTCTGGAAACACCATATATTTT. Amino acids: CASSPLQGNSGNTIYF.

The gene calls are TRBV11-1 and TRBJ2-1, with 7 bases matching TRBD1. Losses at the gene ends were 4 bases for V and 1 base for J; bases not matched to a gene: 4. CDR1 is SGHAT and CDR2 is FQDESV in the germline V gene (reference sequence). The CDR3 length is 15 residues. The CDR3 DNA follows: TGTGCCAGCAGCTCAAACAGGGGTTCCTACAATGAGCAGTTCTTC. This gives the protein CASSSNRGSYNEQFF.

The chain employs TRBV5-4 and TRBJ1-3; weak D call: TRBD1 (6 bases). The V gene lost 6 bases and the J gene lost 4 bases, with 17 bases spanning the gap. Germline V gene lookup returns CDR1 SGHNT and CDR2 YYREEE (reference sequence). CDR3 length: 15 amino acids. CDR3 in DNA: TGTGCCAGCACCCCGGGGGGGCGAGCAGGAAACACCATATATTTT. It specifies CASTPGGRAGNTIYF.

The rearrangement uses TRBV5-4 and TRBJ1-1; D is possibly TRBD1 (6 bases). Germline V gene data show CDR1 as SGHNT and CDR2 as YYREEE (reference sequence). V gave up 0 bases and J gave up 5 bases, with 11 bases separating them. The CDR3 spans 14 residues. The CDR3 nucleotides read TGTGCCAGCAGCTTGGAGGGGGGGGGAACTGAAGCTTTCTTT. This gives the protein CASSLEGGGTEAFF.

The chain carries TRBV20-1 and TRBJ1-4; D not resolved. Germline assignment: CDR1 DFQATT and CDR2 SNEGSKA (reference sequence). The CDR3 loop spans 11 amino acids. The germline V and J ends were trimmed by 3 bases and 7 bases, with 6 bases remaining between them. In nucleotides, the CDR3 is TGCAGTGCTAGTTTCGGTGAAAAACTGTTTTTT. Translating it yields CSASFGEKLFF.

The J gene is TRBJ2-5, the V gene TRBV7-3; 12 bases fit TRBD2. Germline assignment: CDR1 SGHTA and CDR2 FQGTGA. V trimming: 4 bases; J trimming: 5 bases; junction bases outside the gene matches: 14. The CDR3 totals 18 residues. CDR3: CASSSVASTSGGRETQYF. CDR3 DNA sequence: TGTGCCAGCAGCTCCGTTGCATCGACTAGCGGGGGACGCGAGACCCAGTACTTC. The full variable domain, rest sourced from reference TRBV7-3 and TRBJ2-5, is GAGVSQTPSNKVTEKGKYVELRCDPISGHTALYWYRQSLGQGPEFLIYFQGTGAADDSGLPNDRFFAVRPEGSVSTLKIQRTERGDSAVYLCASSSVASTSGGRETQYFGPGTRLLVL.

The chain employs TRBV29-1 and TRBJ2-2, with a possible D match to TRBD1 (6 bases). V lost 4 bases and J lost 5, with 8 bases in between. This CDR3 comprises 12 residues. Per the germline V gene, CDR1 is SQVTM and CDR2 is ANQGSEA. The DNA for the CDR3 is TGCAGCGTTGGAAGGGGGACCGGGGAGCTGTTTTTT. This sequence encodes CSVGRGTGELFF.

The chain combines TRBV2 with TRBJ2-7, with TRBD2 matching 7 bases. Unmatched junction bases numbered 14, after V lost 6 bases and J lost 6 bases. Germline assignment: CDR1 SNHLY and CDR2 FYNNEI. There are 15 residues in the CDR3. This CDR3 reads CASSDRVAGVPEQYF. CDR3 sequence (DNA): TGTGCCAGCAGCGATCGGGTGGCGGGGGTCCCCGAGCAGTACTTC.

The CDR3 spells CASSRDRATGELFF. The CDR3 DNA is TGTGCCAGTTCCCGGGACAGGGCCACCGGGGAGCTGTTTTTT. The J gene is TRBJ2-2, the V gene TRBV19; 9 positions agree with TRBD1. This CDR3 has 14 amino acids. The ends lost 8 bases at V and 4 bases at J; junction bases unmatched: 5. Germline V gives CDR1 LNHDA, CDR2 SQIVND (reference sequence).

The rearrangement joins TRBV7-8 to TRBJ1-5; 11 nucleotides align to TRBD1. Germline values: CDR1 SGHVS, CDR2 FQNEAQ. CDR3 length equals 15 residues. Unmatched junction bases numbered 4, after V lost 5 bases and J lost 4 bases. The CDR3 protein is CASSAGTGGNQPQHF. CDR3 nucleotide sequence: TGTGCCAGCAGCGCAGGGACAGGGGGTAATCAGCCCCAGCATTTT.

The rearrangement links TRBV3-1 (or the pseudogene TRBV3-2) to TRBJ1-5; no firm D call. Germline assignment: CDR1 LGHDT and CDR2 YNNKEL (reference sequence). CDR3 length: 13 amino acids. The V end was cut by 0 bases, the J end by 6 bases, with 6 bases between. The DNA for the CDR3 is TGTGCCAGCAGCCAAGATCCCGGTCAGCCCCAGCATTTT. Protein product: CASSQDPGQPQHF.